The next 13 T cell receptor beta chains were all read from a single sample in a study of CD8+CD57+ T cells in acquired aplastic anemia. Profiling that covered TCR beta VDJ and CDR3 relied on genomic DNA as its template. A single record per CDR3 protein comes from TCRdb applying MiXCR to the reads. The table records about 400,000 distinct CDR3 sequences, under 80% of them present only once. Sequencing used sorted CD4+, CD8+, or CD8+CD57+ T cells (not recorded which) from PBMCs. These receptors originate from a human donor in good health, serving as a control.

V is TRBV20-1 and J is TRBJ1-2; D is unresolved. V was shortened by 0 bases and J by 3 bases, with 11 bases between the two germline ends. The CDR3 extends over 14 amino acids. Germline V gene sequence: CDR1 DFQATT, CDR2 SNEGSKA (reference sequence). The CDR3 sequence is CSARDKWGDYGYTF. In nucleotides, the CDR3 is TGCAGTGCTAGAGATAAGTGGGGAGACTATGGCTACACCTTC.

The sample holds many counts of this clonotype. This CDR3 is CSARDPVLTNSYEQYF. CDR3 nucleotides: TGCAGTGCTAGAGATCCGGTACTTACGAACTCCTACGAGCAGTACTTC. The V and J genes are TRBV20-1 and TRBJ2-7, with D unresolved. V lost 0 bases to trimming and J lost 0 bases, with 15 bases between them. Per the germline V gene, CDR1 is DFQATT and CDR2 is SNEGSKA (reference sequence). The CDR3 extends over 16 amino acids.

This clonotype appeared a single time. A read error may produce the germline difference seen at one junction end. V gene TRBV6-6 combines with J gene TRBJ2-3; D is perhaps TRBD2 (6 bases). There are 12 residues in the CDR3. The germline V gene has CDR1 MNHNY and CDR2 SVGAGI (reference sequence). CDR3 protein: CASPYGRFPGDF. As DNA, the CDR3 is TGTGCCAGCCCTTACGGGCGATTTCCGGGGGATTTT.

Note on this clonotype: This is likely a read error, given that the CDR3 carries no conserved phenylalanine or tryptophan at its end. This sequence joins TRBV7-3 and TRBJ1-2, with no clear D. The V and J ends lost 7 bases and 6 bases respectively, with 12 bases between them. The CDR3 contains 12 residues. Germline CDR1 is SGHTA and CDR2 is FQGTGA. The CDR3: CASTADGDGYTY. The DNA of the CDR3 is TGTGCCAGCACCGCGGATGGCGATGGCTACACCTAC.

Many counts were recorded for this clonotype. The chain uses TRBV6-5 and TRBJ2-1; D unclear. The V gene's germline CDR1 is MNHEY and CDR2 SVGAGI. CDR3 length: 17 residues. Trimming pared 5 bases from V and 4 bases from J, leaving 21 bases between. CDR3: CASSTRPYVPDYNEQFF. CDR3 DNA sequence: TGTGCCAGCAGTACCCGCCCCTATGTGCCAGATTACAATGAGCAGTTCTTC.

Regarding this clonotype: An end of the junction does not agree with germline; a read error may underlie this. The chain couples TRBV7-2 to TRBJ2-3; possibly TRBD2 for D (7 bases). Looked up from germline, CDR1 is SGHTA and CDR2 is FQGNSA. The CDR3 spans 15 residues. The DNA of the CDR3 is TGTGCCAGCAGCCTATGGGGGGGCCCCCACGATACGCAGTACTTT. It specifies CASSLWGGPHDTQYF.

The chain links TRBV20-1 to TRBJ2-7, with 9 bases matching TRBD2. Germline CDR1 and CDR2: DFQATT and SNEGSKA (reference sequence). V lost 6 bases, J lost 4 bases, and 7 bases stayed unmatched. The CDR3 spans 13 residues. The CDR3 reads CSAISGGQYEQYF. CDR3 nucleotides: TGCAGTGCAATCAGCGGGGGGCAATACGAGCAGTACTTC.

This clonotype was seen at least ten times. The chain has TRBV7-2 and TRBJ1-5; tentative D call: TRBD1 (6 bases). This CDR3 has 17 amino acids. Trimming removed 1 base at V and 1 base at J, with 14 bases between. CDR1 is SGHTA and CDR2 is FQGNSA in the germline V gene. CDR3 in DNA: TGTGCCAGCAGCTTAGTTGGGGGCCGGATAAGCAATCAGCCCCAGCATTTT. Translated: CASSLVGGRISNQPQHF. Combining the CDR3 with reference TRBV7-2 and TRBJ1-5 gives the whole variable domain GAGVSQSPSNKVTEKGKDVELRCDPISGHTALYWYRQSLGQGLEFLIYFQGNSAPDKSGLPSDRFSAERTGGSVSTLTIQRTQQEDSAVYLCASSLVGGRISNQPQHFGDGTRLSIL.

On this clonotype itself: This likely comes from a read error, as the CDR3 has no conserved phenylalanine or tryptophan at its end. The chain combines TRBV9 with TRBJ1-3; no clear D. V lost 5 bases and J lost 10, with 13 bases in between. This CDR3 has 12 amino acids. CDR1 and CDR2 (germline): SGDLS, YYNGEE. The CDR3 loop is CASRTGQRTIYL. DNA of the CDR3: TGTGCCAGCAGGACGGGCCAAAGGACCATATATCTG.

In this sample, this clonotype turned up a few times. The V gene is TRBV29-1, the J gene TRBJ2-1; TRBD2 matches 14 bases. This CDR3 has 15 amino acids. The V and J ends lost 3 bases and 4 bases, in that order; junction bases with no gene match: 2. Looked up from germline, CDR1 is SQVTM and CDR2 is ANQGSEA. CDR3 sequence (DNA): TGCAGCGTTGATGGACTAGCGGGGGGTTACAATGAGCAGTTCTTC. It specifies CSVDGLAGGYNEQFF.

The table lists this clonotype with many counts. This chain uses TRBV20-1 with TRBJ1-4, with D uncertain. This CDR3 contains 12 residues. CDR1 DFQATT and CDR2 SNEGSKA come from the germline V gene (reference sequence). The V and J ends lost 0 bases and 5 bases respectively, with 4 bases between them. CDR3 DNA: TGCAGTGCTAGAGAACAGAATGAAAAACTGTTTTTT. It is translated as CSAREQNEKLFF.

Worth noting for this clonotype: The conserved phenylalanine or tryptophan normally closing the CDR3 is absent here, so this likely arose from a read error. The limits of the CDR3 on the DNA are not certain, so only TCRdb's listed CDR3 is given. This rearrangement joins TRBV7-2 to TRBJ1-2; TRBD1 is taken as the D call from the table, unchecked against the DNA. The CDR3 is made up of 13 amino acids, end residues included. The germline V gene has CDR1 SGHTA and CDR2 FQGNSA. The CDR3 is CASSLEGGAGYTY.

The chain couples TRBV11-2 to TRBJ2-7; 8 positions match TRBD1. Germline V gene data show CDR1 as SGHAT and CDR2 as FQNNGV. The CDR3 contains 14 residues. V trimming: 1 base; J trimming: 13 bases; junction bases outside the gene matches: 12. The CDR3 bases are TGTGCCAGCAGCTTAGTGGGCAGGACAGGGAATGGCTACTTC. It yields the protein CASSLVGRTGNGYF.